One sample yielded the 5 T cell receptor beta chains listed below, sequenced in a study of shared clonotypes between healthy human individuals. The repertoire was sequenced with immunoSEQ multiplex PCR; TCRdb's copy has only in-frame clones and lacks some. The repertoire holds 100,000 or so clones, with 55% to 70% as singletons. The sequencing input was memory CD8+ T cells sorted from blood. Subset defined: CD45RO+ cells pooled with CCR7-negative TemRA cells. The receptors were gathered from a woman aged 25 to 45 in good health.

The genes are TRBV28 and TRBJ2-5; D is unresolved. CDR3 length equals 18 residues. V was cut by 3 bases and J by 2 bases, with 22 bases left in between. CDR1 and CDR2 from the germline V gene are MDHEN and SYDVKM. CDR3 sequence: CASSLEFGHGPWQETQYF. CDR3 DNA sequence: TGTGCCAGCAGTTTGGAATTCGGGCACGGGCCGTGGCAAGAGACCCAGTACTTC.

The CDR3 here is CASSRIAGQETQYF. As DNA, the CDR3 is TGTGCCAGCAGTCGCATAGCGGGACAAGAGACCCAGTACTTC. This chain joins TRBV6-4 and TRBJ2-5; 8 bases align to TRBD2. The CDR3 is made up of 14 amino acids. V lost 5 bases, J lost 2 bases, and 4 bases stayed unmatched. Germline assignment: CDR1 MRHNA and CDR2 SNTAGT.

This clone was counted between two and nine times. This CDR3 reads CAIRTPEGYGYTF. The CDR3 DNA reads TGTGCCATCAGAACCCCGGAAGGCTATGGCTACACCTTC. J is TRBJ1-2 and V is TRBV10-3; D is ambiguous. Germline V CDR1 and CDR2: ENHRY, SYGVKD. The length of the CDR3 is 13 residues. V lost 6 bases and J 4 bases, leaving 12 bases between the germline ends.

The V and J genes are TRBV2 and TRBJ2-5; perhaps TRBD1 as D (5 bases). The tail of the sequence fits TRBJ2-7 better, so the J call may be wrong. CDR3 length: 15 amino acids. The germline V gene encodes CDR1 SNHLY and CDR2 FYNNEI. The CDR3 loop is CASSVARAFAYEQYF. As DNA, the CDR3 is TGTGCCAGCAGTGTGGCCAGGGCTTTCGCCTACGAGCAGTACTTC.

This chain links TRBV4-1 with TRBJ2-7, with D possibly matching TRBD2 (6 bases). Germline V gives CDR1 MGHRA, CDR2 YSYEKL. The CDR3 loop spans 16 amino acids. V was trimmed by 1 base and J by 1 base, leaving 14 bases between them. For the CDR3, the DNA is TGCGCCAGCAGCCAAGTTGTCCCAGGGACTTCCTACGAGCAGTACTTC. It yields the protein CASSQVVPGTSYEQYF.